The T cell receptor (beta chain) described here comes from a study of early T cells in non-severe SARS-CoV-2 infection. Study-level background: The authors sequenced bulk RNA from unsorted whole blood, leaving chains unpaired.

Remarks on this clonotype: Its cognate antigen is unknown.

The CDR3 sequence is 13 residues long. The junction had 3 bases not matched to a gene; V was cut back by 3 bases and J by 3 bases. CDR1 DFQATT and CDR2 SNEGSKA come from the germline V gene (reference sequence). Broader study findings: CD4 and private specificities were missed by VDJdb matching, which favored anti-spike CD8 responses.

Researchers tagged individual cDNA molecules with unique molecular identifiers. TCRdb used MiXCR to reprocess the 5' RACE reads, holding one entry per CDR3 protein. The table shows some 90,000 distinct CDR3 sequences, with 15% occurring only once. This sequence was found in an adult who was a healthcare worker with PCR-confirmed SARS-CoV-2 infection or an uninfected control (not recorded which). The V gene is TRBV20-1, the J gene TRBJ2-7; 9 nucleotides align to TRBD2. The specimen was whole blood. CDR3 in amino acids: CSARLAGNYEQYF. The CDR3 region has the DNA TGCAGTGCTAGGCTAGCGGGAAACTACGAGCAGTACTTC.